A single sample gave rise to the 2 T cell receptor beta chains below, sequenced in a study of beta chain features in type 1 diabetes. Study conclusions and caveats: TCRB CDR3s from Type 1 diabetes patients were moderately but significantly shorter in all four CD4+ subsets.

Every bit of the isolated RNA underwent reverse transcription, so sequencing read expressed TCRB transcripts. Sequenced by immunoSEQ multiplex PCR; TCRdb stores in-frame clones only, minus some. The sample includes 600,000 to 750,000 clones, around 12% of them seen just once. For these receptors, no antigen is known. The sequencing sample was made of naive CD4+ T cells from blood. The origin of the receptors is a man aged 25-40 years with type 1 diabetes.

This sequence joins TRBV13 and TRBJ2-7; D could derive from TRBD1 or TRBD2 (6 bases each). V was pared by 5 bases and J by 6 bases, with 11 bases between. The CDR3 length is 12 residues. The germline gives CDR1 PRHDT, CDR2 FYEKMQ (reference sequence). DNA of the CDR3: TGTGCCAGCAGCCGGGGGCAAGGCGAGCAGTACTTC. Protein: CASSRGQGEQYF.

In this sample, this clone turned up a few times. The rearrangement uses TRBV20-1 and TRBJ1-1, with D unresolved. With 3 bases removed from V and 7 bases from J, the gap between germline ends came to 9 bases. The germline V gene encodes CDR1 DFQATT and CDR2 SNEGSKA (reference sequence). This CDR3 is built from 11 residues. CDR3 residues: CSASRGNEAFF. The CDR3 DNA reads TGCAGTGCTAGCAGAGGCAATGAAGCTTTCTTT.